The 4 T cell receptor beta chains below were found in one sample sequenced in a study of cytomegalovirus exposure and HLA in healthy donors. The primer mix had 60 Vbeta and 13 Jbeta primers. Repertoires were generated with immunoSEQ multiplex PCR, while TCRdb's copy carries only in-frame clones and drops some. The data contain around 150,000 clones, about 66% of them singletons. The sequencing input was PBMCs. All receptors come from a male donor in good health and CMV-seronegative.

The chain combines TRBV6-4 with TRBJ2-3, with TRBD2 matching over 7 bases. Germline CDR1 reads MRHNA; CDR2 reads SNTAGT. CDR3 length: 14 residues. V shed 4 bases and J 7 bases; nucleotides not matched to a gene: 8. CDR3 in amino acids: CASSVSRGLNTQYF. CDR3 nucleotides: TGTGCCAGCAGTGTATCGCGGGGGTTAAATACGCAGTATTTT.

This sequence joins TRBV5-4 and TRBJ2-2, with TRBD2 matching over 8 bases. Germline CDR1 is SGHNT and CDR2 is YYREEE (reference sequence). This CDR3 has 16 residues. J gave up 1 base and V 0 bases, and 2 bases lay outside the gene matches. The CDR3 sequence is CASSLESGGNTGELFF. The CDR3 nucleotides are TGTGCCAGCAGCTTGGAGAGCGGGGGGAACACCGGGGAGCTGTTTTTT. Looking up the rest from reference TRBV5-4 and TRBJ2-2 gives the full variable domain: ETGVTQSPTHLIKTRGQQVTLRCSSQSGHNTVSWYQQALGQGPQFIFQYYREEENGRGNFPPRFSGLQFPNYSSELNVNALELDDSALYLCASSLESGGNTGELFFGEGSRLTVL.

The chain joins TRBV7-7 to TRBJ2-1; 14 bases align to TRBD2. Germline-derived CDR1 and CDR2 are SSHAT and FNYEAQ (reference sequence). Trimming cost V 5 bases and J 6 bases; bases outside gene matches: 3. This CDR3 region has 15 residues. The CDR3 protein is CASSPGTSGGNEQFF. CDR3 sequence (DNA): TGTGCCAGCAGCCCAGGGACTAGCGGGGGCAATGAGCAGTTCTTC. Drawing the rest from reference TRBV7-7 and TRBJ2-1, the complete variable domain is GAGVSQSPRYKVTKRGQDVTLRCDPISSHATLYWYQQALGQGPEFLTYFNYEAQPDKSGLPSDRFSAERPEGSISTLTIQRTEQRDSAMYRCASSPGTSGGNEQFFGPGTRLTVL.

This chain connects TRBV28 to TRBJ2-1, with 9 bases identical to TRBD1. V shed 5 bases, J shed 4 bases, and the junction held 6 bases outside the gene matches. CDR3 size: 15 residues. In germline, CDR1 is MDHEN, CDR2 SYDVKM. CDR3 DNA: TGTGCCAGCAGTCCTCCGACAGGGGGATACAATGAGCAGTTCTTC. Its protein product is CASSPPTGGYNEQFF.